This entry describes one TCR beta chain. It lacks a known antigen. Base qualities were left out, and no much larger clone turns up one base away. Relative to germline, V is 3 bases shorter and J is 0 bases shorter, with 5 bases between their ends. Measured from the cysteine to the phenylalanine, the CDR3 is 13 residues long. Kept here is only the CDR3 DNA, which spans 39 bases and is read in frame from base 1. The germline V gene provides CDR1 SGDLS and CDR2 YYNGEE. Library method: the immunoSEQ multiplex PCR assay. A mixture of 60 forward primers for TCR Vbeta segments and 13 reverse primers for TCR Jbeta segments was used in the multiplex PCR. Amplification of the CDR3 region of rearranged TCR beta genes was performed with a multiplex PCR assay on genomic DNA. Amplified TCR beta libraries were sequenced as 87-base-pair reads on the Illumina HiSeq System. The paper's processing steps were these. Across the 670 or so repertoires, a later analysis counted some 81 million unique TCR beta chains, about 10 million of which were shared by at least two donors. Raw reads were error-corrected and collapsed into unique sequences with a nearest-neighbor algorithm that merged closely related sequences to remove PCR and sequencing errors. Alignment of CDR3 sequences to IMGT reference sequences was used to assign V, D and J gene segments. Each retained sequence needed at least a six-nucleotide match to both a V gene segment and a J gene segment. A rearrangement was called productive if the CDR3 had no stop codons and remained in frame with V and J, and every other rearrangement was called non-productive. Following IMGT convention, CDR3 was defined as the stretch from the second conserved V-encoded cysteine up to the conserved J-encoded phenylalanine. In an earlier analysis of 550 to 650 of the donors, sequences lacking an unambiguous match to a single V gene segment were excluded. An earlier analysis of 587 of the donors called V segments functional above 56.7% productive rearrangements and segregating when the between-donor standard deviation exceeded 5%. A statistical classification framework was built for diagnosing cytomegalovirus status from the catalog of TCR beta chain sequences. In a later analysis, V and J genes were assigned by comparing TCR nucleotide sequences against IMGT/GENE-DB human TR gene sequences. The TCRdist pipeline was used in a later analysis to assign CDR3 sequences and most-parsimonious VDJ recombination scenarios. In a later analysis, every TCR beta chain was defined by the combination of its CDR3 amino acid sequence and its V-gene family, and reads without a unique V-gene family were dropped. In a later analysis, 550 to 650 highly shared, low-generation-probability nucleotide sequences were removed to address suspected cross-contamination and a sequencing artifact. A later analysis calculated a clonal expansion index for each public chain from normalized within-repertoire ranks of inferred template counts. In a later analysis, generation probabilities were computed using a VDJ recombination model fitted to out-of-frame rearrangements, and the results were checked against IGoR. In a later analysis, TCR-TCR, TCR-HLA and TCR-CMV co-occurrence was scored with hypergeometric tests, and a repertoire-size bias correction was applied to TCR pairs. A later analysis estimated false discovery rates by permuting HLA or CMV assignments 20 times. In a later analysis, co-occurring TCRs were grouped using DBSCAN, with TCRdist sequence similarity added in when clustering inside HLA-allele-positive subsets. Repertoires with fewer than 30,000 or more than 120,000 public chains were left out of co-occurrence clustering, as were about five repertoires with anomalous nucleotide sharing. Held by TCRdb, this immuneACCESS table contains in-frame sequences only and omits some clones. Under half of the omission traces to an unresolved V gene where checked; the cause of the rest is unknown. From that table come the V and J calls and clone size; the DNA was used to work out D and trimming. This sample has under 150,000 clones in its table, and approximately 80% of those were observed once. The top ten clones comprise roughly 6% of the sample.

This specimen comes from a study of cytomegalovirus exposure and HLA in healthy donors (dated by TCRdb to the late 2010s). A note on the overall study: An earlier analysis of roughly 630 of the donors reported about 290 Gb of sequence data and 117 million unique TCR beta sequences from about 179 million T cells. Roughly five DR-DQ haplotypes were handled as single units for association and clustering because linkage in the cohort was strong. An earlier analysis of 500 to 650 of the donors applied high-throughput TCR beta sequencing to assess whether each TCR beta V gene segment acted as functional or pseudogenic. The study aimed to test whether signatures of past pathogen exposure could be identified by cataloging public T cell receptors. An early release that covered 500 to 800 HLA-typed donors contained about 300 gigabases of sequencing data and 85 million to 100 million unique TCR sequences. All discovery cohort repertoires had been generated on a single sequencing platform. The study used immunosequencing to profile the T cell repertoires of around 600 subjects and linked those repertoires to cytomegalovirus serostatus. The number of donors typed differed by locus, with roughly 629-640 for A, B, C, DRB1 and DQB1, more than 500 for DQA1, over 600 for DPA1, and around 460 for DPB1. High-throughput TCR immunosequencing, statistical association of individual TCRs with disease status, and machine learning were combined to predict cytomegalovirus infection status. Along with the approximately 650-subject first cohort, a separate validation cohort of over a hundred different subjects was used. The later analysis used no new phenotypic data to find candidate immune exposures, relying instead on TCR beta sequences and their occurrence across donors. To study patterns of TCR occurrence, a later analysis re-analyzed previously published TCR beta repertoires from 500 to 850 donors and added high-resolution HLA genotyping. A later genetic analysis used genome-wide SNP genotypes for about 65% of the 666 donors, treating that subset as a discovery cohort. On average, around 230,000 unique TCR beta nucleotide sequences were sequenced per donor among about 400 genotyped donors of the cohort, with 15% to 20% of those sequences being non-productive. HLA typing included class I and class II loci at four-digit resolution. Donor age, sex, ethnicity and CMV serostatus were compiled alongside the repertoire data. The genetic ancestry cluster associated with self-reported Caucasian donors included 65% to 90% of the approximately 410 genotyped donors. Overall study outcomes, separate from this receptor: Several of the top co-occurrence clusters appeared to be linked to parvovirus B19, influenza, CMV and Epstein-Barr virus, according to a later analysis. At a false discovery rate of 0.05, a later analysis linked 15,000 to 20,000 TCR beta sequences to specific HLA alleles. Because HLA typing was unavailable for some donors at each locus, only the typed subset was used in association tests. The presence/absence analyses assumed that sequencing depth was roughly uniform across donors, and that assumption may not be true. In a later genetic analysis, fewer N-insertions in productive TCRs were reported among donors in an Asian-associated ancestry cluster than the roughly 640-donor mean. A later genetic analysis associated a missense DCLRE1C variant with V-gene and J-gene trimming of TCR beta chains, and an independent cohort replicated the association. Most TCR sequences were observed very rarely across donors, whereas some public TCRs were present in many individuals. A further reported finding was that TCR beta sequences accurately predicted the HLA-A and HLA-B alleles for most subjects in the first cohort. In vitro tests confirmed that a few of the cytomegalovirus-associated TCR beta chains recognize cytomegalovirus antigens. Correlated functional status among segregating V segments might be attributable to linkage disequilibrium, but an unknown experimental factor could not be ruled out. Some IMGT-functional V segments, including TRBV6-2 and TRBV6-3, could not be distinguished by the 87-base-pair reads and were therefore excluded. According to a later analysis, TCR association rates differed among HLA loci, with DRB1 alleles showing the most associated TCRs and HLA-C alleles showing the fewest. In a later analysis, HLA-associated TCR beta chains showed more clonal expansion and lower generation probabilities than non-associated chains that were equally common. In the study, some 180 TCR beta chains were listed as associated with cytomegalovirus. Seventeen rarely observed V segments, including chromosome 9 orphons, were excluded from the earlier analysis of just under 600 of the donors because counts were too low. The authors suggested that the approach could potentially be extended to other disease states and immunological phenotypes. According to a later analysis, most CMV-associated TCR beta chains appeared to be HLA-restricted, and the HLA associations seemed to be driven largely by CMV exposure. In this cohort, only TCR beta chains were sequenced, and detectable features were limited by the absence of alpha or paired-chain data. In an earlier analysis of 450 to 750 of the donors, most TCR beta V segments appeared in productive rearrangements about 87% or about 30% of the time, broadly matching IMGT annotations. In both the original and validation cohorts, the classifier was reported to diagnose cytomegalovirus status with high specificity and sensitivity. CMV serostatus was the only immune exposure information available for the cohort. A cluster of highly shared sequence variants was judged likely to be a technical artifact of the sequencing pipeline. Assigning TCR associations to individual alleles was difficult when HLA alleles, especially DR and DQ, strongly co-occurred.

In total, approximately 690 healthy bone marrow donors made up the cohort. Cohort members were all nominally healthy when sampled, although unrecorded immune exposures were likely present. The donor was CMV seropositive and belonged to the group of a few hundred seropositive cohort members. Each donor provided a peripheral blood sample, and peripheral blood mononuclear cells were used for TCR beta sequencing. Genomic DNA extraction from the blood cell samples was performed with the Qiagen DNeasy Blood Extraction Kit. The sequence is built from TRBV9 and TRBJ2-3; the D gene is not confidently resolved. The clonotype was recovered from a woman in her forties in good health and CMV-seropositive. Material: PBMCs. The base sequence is TGTGCCAGCAGCGCCTCTAGCACAGATACGCAGTATTTT. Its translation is CASSASSTDTQYF.